These 14 T cell receptor beta chains share one sample of origin, sequenced in a study of molecular identifiers for immune sequencing clone quantification. From the PCR reads, TCRdb called clonotypes with MiXCR, one entry per CDR3 protein. The table has around 460,000 distinct CDR3 sequences, about 21% seen once; the top ten hold under 0.85%. Sequencing was done on a sample of naive CD8+ T cells from blood, with Jurkat cell RNA spiked in. As to subset: FACS-sorted CD8+CD4-CCR7+CD45RA+ naive T cells. These receptors were collected from a human donor in good health. Some libraries in this study had Jurkat cell RNA spiked in.

This clonotype has a count of ten or more. This chain joins TRBV28 and TRBJ1-1; tentative D call: TRBD1 (6 bases). The V gene lost 3 bases and the J gene lost 12 bases, with 17 bases spanning the gap. Germline CDR1 is MDHEN and CDR2 is SYDVKM. CDR3 length: 13 residues. This chain's CDR3 is CASSFRTVDGTFF. In nucleotides, the CDR3 is TGTGCCAGCAGTTTCCGGACAGTTGACGGGACTTTCTTT.

This clonotype was recorded at least ten times. The chain joins TRBV29-1 to TRBJ2-6; 7 bases fit TRBD2. The junction had 7 bases not matched to a gene; V was cut back by 5 bases and J by 0 bases. CDR3 length: 16 residues. Germline-derived CDR1 and CDR2 are SQVTM and ANQGSEA. CDR3 sequence (DNA): TGCAGCGTTTTTTGGGGGGGGGGCTCTGGGGCCAACGTCCTGACTTTC. It translates to CSVFWGGGSGANVLTF.

This clonotype was seen only a few times. J is TRBJ2-2 and V is TRBV28, with 7 bases lining up with TRBD2. Losses at the gene ends were 5 bases for V and 0 bases for J; bases not matched to a gene: 9. CDR3 size: 17 residues. Germline-derived CDR1 and CDR2 are MDHEN and SYDVKM. CDR3 nucleotides: TGTGCCAGCAGTAGACCGGGACTACAGGCGAACACCGGGGAGCTGTTTTTT. It specifies CASSRPGLQANTGELFF.

DNA of the CDR3: TGCAGCGTTACTGGGTCAGGGGGATACGAGCAGTACTTC. This sequence encodes CSVTGSGGYEQYF. The rearrangement links TRBV29-1 to TRBJ2-7; TRBD1 aligns across 7 bases. The CDR3 length is 13 residues. V lost 5 bases, J lost 4 bases, and 8 bases stayed unmatched. In germline, CDR1 is SQVTM, CDR2 ANQGSEA.

This clonotype showed up many times. The chain employs TRBV5-1 and TRBJ2-5, with 14 bases identical to TRBD2. The CDR3 consists of 18 residues. J gave up 1 base and V 3 bases, and 8 bases lay outside the gene matches. Germline CDR1 is SGHRS and CDR2 is YFSETQ. The CDR3 nucleotides read TGCGCCAGCAGCTCCGGGACTAGCGGGAGAACCACCCAAGAGACCCAGTACTTC. Protein: CASSSGTSGRTTQETQYF.

Regarding this clonotype: A much larger clonotype is one base distant, so this may be a read error. The J gene is TRBJ2-5, the V gene TRBV29-1, with a weak D call TRBD1 (6 bases). The CDR3 has 15 amino acids. V lost 5 bases and J 5 bases, leaving 21 bases between the germline ends. The germline CDR1 and CDR2 sequences are SQVTM and ANQGSEA. CDR3 DNA: TGCAGCGTTTTCCCCCAAGCAGGGGTTCACGAGACCCAGTACTTC. Translation: CSVFPQAGVHETQYF.

This clonotype has just a few counts. V and J are TRBV5-4 and TRBJ1-5; perhaps TRBD1 as D (6 bases). V dropped 4 bases and J dropped 1 base, with 12 bases sitting between them. This CDR3 comprises 15 residues. Per the germline V gene, CDR1 is SGHNT and CDR2 is YYREEE (reference sequence). The CDR3 sequence is CASSPDRMSNQPQHF. The CDR3 DNA reads as TGTGCCAGCAGCCCCGACAGGATGAGCAATCAGCCCCAGCATTTT.

The chain employs TRBV20-1 and TRBJ1-1, with D unresolved. V lost 1 base and J 1 base, leaving 10 bases between the germline ends. In germline, CDR1 is DFQATT, CDR2 SNEGSKA (reference sequence). The CDR3 is made up of 14 amino acids. DNA of the CDR3: TGCAGTGCTAGAGCTCAGTACAGGAACACTGAAGCTTTCTTT. This translates into CSARAQYRNTEAFF.

This clonotype was counted at least ten times. The chain carries TRBV6-5 and TRBJ2-3; D uncertain. The ends were cut back, 6 bases at V and 2 bases at J, with 18 bases in the middle. CDR3 length: 16 residues. Per the germline V gene, CDR1 is MNHEY and CDR2 is SVGAGI. The CDR3: CASSHESRRITDTQYF. CDR3 in DNA: TGTGCCAGCAGCCACGAGTCCCGACGGATCACAGATACGCAGTATTTT.

This sequence joins TRBV7-3 and TRBJ2-3; D is unresolved. Trimming pared 5 bases from V and 2 bases from J, leaving 11 bases between. Germline V gives CDR1 SGHTA, CDR2 FQGTGA. The CDR3 loop spans 14 amino acids. The CDR3 region is CASSTNTNTDTQYF. As DNA, the CDR3 is TGTGCCAGCAGCACAAACACAAACACAGATACGCAGTATTTT.

This clonotype showed up just a few times. V is TRBV12-5 and J is TRBJ2-1; 10 positions agree with TRBD2. The CDR3 sequence is 15 residues long. J gave up 8 bases and V 0 bases, and 4 bases lay outside the gene matches. Germline V gives CDR1 LGHNT, CDR2 FRNRAP. This chain's CDR3 is CASGLVPSGSDEQFF. CDR3 bases: TGTGCTAGTGGTTTGGTCCCTAGCGGGAGCGATGAGCAGTTCTTC.

This clonotype was recorded many times. V usage is TRBV7-9 and J usage is TRBJ2-7, with 8 bases matching TRBD2. The germline gives CDR1 SEHNR, CDR2 FQNEAQ (reference sequence). J gave up 3 bases and V 4 bases, and 14 bases lay outside the gene matches. CDR3 size: 17 residues. The CDR3 DNA follows: TGTGCCAGCAGCTATACGTCCGGGGGGGCGCTCATCTACGAGCAGTACTTC. Residues: CASSYTSGGALIYEQYF.

Comment on this clonotype: A much larger clone sits a single nucleotide away, making a read error possible. The chain joins TRBV5-3 to TRBJ2-7; D remains unclear. TRBV5-3 is known as an ORF, though its function is uncertain. The CDR3 has 14 amino acids. The CDR3 DNA reads as TGTGCCAGCAGCTTACGATACAGCTCCTACGAGCAGCACTTC. Translated: CASSLRYSSYEQHF.

The table lists this clonotype with many counts. CDR3 nucleotide sequence: TGTGCCAGTGGCCTCGGGGCCCTCAACGAGCAGTACTTC. This sequence encodes CASGLGALNEQYF. J is TRBJ2-7 and V is TRBV19; D tentatively fits TRBD1 or TRBD2 (5 bases each). CDR3 length equals 13 residues. V lost 8 bases, J lost 5 bases, and 16 bases lay in between. Germline values: CDR1 LNHDA, CDR2 SQIVND (reference sequence).